Below are 10 T cell receptor beta chains sequenced from a single sample in a study of cytomegalovirus exposure and HLA in healthy donors. TCRdb keeps only in-frame clones here, not all; method: immunoSEQ multiplex PCR. The data hold a few hundred thousand clones, with 86% observed a single time. The sample consisted of PBMCs. These receptors were obtained from a woman aged 18 to 35 in good health and CMV-seronegative.

The chain uses TRBV6-1 and TRBJ2-1; 7 positions agree with TRBD2. The V and J ends lost 4 bases and 10 bases, in that order; junction bases with no gene match: 16. Germline CDR1 and CDR2: MNHNS and SASEGT. CDR3 length equals 16 residues. The CDR3 reads CASSVPKFGGGGEQFF. The CDR3 nucleotides are TGTGCCAGCAGTGTACCTAAATTCGGAGGCGGGGGAGAGCAGTTCTTC.

The chain joins TRBV7-9 to TRBJ2-3; D gene unclear. The ends were cut back, 4 bases at V and 4 bases at J, with 12 bases in the middle. CDR3 length: 14 amino acids. CDR1 SEHNR and CDR2 FQNEAQ come from the germline V gene (reference sequence). CDR3 amino acids: CASSSLKSADTQYF. For the CDR3, the DNA is TGTGCCAGCAGCTCCCTCAAGTCGGCAGATACGCAGTATTTT.

The chain combines TRBV2 with TRBJ2-6, with 10 bases identical to TRBD1. CDR1 and CDR2 (germline): SNHLY, FYNNEI. With V trimmed by 9 bases and J by 0 bases, 5 bases remained unmatched. There are 16 residues in the CDR3. The CDR3 nucleotides read TGTGCCAGTGGACAGGGGGGTCCCTCTGGGGCCAACGTCCTGACTTTC. This encodes CASGQGGPSGANVLTF.

This sequence joins TRBV27 and TRBJ1-3; D ambiguous. The CDR3 has 12 amino acids. Germline V gene data show CDR1 as MNHEY and CDR2 as SMNVEV (reference sequence). Trimming cost V 9 bases and J 4 bases, with 10 bases left between them. CDR3 DNA: TGTGCCAGTCAGGATGCGGGAAACACCATATATTTT. Its translation: CASQDAGNTIYF.

The chain has TRBV4-1 and TRBJ1-1, with D unclear. In germline, CDR1 is MGHRA, CDR2 YSYEKL. The CDR3 runs to 14 residues. V lost 4 bases to trimming and J lost 3 bases, with 12 bases between them. The CDR3 nucleotides read TGCGCCAGCAGCCCTCTACCAATGGACACTGAAGCTTTCTTT. Protein sequence: CASSPLPMDTEAFF.

The chain uses TRBV5-1 and TRBJ2-7; TRBD1 matches 7 bases. CDR1 and CDR2 (germline): SGHRS, YFSETQ. The CDR3 spans 15 residues. The trim removed 2 bases at V and 2 bases at J, leaving 7 bases unmatched. In nucleotides, the CDR3 is TGCGCCAGCAGCTTTGGACAGGTCGAGACCTACGAGCAGTACTTC. As protein: CASSFGQVETYEQYF.

This clone was counted only a few times. V gene TRBV7-2 combines with J gene TRBJ2-7; 9 nucleotides line up with TRBD1. Unmatched junction bases numbered 9, after V lost 1 base and J lost 11 bases. The germline V gene encodes CDR1 SGHTA and CDR2 FQGNSA. The CDR3 covers 14 residues. As DNA, the CDR3 is TGTGCCAGCAGCTTAGGAGACAGGGGGGCACCTGAGTACTTC. Amino acids: CASSLGDRGAPEYF.

The chain employs TRBV27 and TRBJ1-2; D perhaps matches TRBD1 (6 bases). The germline V gene has CDR1 MNHEY and CDR2 SMNVEV (reference sequence). The CDR3 has 15 residues. V was shortened by 6 bases and J by 4 bases, with 18 bases between the two germline ends. DNA of the CDR3: TGTGCCAGCAGCCCCGCGGCAGGGGAGACCTATGGCTACACCTTC. Encoded protein: CASSPAAGETYGYTF.

The CDR3: CASSLGDIPRGYTF. In DNA, the CDR3 is TGCGCCAGCAGCTTGGGGGACATACCTCGGGGCTACACCTTC. The V call is TRBV5-1, the J call TRBJ1-2; possible D gene TRBD1, 6 bases. CDR3 length: 14 residues. The V end lost 0 bases, the J end lost 8 bases, and 14 bases lay between the germline ends. Germline V gives CDR1 SGHRS, CDR2 YFSETQ.

CDR3 sequence reads: CASSQELTGNQPQHF. In DNA form, the CDR3 reads TGCGCCAGCAGCCAAGAGCTGACAGGGAATCAGCCCCAGCATTTT. The chain employs TRBV4-1 and TRBJ1-5; 7 bases line up with TRBD1. The CDR3 sequence is 15 residues long. In germline, CDR1 is MGHRA, CDR2 YSYEKL. After removal of 0 bases from V and 4 bases from J, the junction contained 3 bases not matched to a gene.